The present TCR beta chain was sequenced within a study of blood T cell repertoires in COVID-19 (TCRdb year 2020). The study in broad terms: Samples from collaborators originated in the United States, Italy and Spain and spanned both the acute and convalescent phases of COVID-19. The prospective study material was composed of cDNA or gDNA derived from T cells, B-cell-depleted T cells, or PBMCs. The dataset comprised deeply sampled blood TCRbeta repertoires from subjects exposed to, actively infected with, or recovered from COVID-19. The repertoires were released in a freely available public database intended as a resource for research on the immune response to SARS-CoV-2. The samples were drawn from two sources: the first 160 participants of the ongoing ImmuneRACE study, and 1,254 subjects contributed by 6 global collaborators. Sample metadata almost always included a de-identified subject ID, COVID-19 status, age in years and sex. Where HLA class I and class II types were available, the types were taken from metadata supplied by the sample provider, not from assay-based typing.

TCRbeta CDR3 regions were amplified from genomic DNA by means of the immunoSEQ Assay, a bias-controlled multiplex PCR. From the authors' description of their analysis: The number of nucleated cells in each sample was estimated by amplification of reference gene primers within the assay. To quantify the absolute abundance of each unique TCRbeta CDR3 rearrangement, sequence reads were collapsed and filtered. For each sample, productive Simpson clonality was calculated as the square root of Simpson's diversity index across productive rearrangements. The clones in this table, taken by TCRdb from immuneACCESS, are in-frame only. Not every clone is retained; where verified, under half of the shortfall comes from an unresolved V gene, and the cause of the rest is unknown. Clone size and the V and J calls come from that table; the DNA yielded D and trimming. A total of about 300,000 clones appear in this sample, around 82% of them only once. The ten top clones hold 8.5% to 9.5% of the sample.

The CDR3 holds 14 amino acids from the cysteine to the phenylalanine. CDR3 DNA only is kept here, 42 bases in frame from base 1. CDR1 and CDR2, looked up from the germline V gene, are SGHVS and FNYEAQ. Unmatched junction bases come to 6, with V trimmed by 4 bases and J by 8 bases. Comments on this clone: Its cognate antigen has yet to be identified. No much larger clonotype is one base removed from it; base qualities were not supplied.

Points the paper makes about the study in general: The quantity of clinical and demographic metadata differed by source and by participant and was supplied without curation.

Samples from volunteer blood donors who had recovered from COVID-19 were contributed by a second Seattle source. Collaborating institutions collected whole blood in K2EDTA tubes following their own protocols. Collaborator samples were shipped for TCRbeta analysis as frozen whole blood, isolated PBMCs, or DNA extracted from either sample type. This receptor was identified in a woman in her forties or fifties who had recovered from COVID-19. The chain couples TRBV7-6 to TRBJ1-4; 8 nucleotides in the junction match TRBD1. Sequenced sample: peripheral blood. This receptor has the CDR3 CASSYGQGPEKLFF. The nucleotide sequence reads TGTGCCAGCAGCTACGGACAGGGTCCCGAAAAACTGTTTTTT.